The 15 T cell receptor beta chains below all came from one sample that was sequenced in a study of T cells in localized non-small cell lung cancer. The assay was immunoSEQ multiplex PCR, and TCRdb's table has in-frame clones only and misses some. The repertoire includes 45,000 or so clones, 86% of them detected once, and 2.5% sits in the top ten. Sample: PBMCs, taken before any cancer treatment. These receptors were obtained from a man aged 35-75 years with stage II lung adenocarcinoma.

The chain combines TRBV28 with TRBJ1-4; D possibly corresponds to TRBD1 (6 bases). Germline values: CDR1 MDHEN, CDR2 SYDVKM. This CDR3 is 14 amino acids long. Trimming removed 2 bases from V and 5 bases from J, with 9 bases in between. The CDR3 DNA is TGTGCCAGCAGTTTACGACAGGAAAATGAAAAACTGTTTTTT. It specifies CASSLRQENEKLFF.

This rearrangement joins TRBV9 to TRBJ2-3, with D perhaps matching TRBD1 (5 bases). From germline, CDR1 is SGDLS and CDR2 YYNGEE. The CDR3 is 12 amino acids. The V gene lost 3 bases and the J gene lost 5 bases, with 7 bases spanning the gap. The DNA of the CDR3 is TGTGCCAGCAGCGAAGGGGTAGATACGCAGTATTTT. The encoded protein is CASSEGVDTQYF.

The CDR3 region has the DNA TGCAGCGGTGGGGGAGGGGGCACAGATACGCAGTATTTT. Its translation is CSGGGGGTDTQYF. The V call is TRBV29-1, the J call TRBJ2-3, with 7 bases lining up with TRBD2. CDR1 and CDR2 from the germline V gene are SQVTM and ANQGSEA. CDR3 size: 13 residues. V trimming: 7 bases; J trimming: 1 base; junction bases outside the gene matches: 5.

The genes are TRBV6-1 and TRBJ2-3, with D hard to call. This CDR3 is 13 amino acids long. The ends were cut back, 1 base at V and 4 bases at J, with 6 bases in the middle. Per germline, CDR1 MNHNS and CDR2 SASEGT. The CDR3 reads CASSEGRADTQYF. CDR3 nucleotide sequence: TGTGCCAGCAGTGAAGGAAGGGCAGATACGCAGTATTTT.

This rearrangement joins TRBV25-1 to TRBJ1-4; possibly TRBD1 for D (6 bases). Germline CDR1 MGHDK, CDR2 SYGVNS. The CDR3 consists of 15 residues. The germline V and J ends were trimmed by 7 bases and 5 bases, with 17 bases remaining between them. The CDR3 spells CASTPGRGGNEKLFF. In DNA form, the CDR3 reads TGTGCCAGCACCCCTGGCAGGGGAGGGAATGAAAAACTGTTTTTT.

CDR3 loop: CASSFVRNTEAFF. CDR3 nucleotides: TGTGCCAGCAGCTTCGTGAGGAACACTGAAGCTTTCTTT. The J gene is TRBJ1-1, the V gene TRBV11-3; D is uncertain. Germline V CDR1 and CDR2: SGHNT, YENEEA. CDR3 length: 13 residues. Trimming pared 3 bases from V and 1 base from J, leaving 6 bases between.

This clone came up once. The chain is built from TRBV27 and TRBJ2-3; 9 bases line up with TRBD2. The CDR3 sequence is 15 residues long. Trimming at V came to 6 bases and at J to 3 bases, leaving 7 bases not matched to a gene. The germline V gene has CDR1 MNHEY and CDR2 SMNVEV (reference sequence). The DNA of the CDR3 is TGTGCCAGCAGATATAGCGGGGGCCCAACAGATACGCAGTATTTT. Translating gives CASRYSGGPTDTQYF.

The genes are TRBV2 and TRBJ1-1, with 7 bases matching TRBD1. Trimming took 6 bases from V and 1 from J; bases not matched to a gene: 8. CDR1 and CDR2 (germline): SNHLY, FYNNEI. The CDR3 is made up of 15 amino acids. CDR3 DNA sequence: TGTGCCAGCAGAAGGACAGGCTGGGGGAACACTGAAGCTTTCTTT. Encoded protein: CASRRTGWGNTEAFF. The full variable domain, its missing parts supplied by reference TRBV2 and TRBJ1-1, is EPEVTQTPSHQVTQMGQEVILRCVPISNHLYFYWYRQILGQKVEFLVSFYNNEISEKSEIFDDQFSVERPDGSNFTLKIRSTKLEDSAMYFCASRRTGWGNTEAFFGQGTRLTVV.

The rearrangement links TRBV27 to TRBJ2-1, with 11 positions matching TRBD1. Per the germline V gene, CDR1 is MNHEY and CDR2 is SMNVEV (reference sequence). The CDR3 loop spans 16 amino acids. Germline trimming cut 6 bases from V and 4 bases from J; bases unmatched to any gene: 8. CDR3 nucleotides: TGTGCCAGCAGCTACTCCGGGACAGGGGGATACAATGAGCAGTTCTTC. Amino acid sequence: CASSYSGTGGYNEQFF.

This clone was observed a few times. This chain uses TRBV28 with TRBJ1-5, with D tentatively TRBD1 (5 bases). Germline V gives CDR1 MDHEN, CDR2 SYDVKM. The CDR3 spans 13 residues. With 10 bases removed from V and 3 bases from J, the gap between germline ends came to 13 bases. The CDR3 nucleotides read TGTGCCACCAGCCGACAGTTCAATCAGCCCCAGCATTTT. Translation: CATSRQFNQPQHF.

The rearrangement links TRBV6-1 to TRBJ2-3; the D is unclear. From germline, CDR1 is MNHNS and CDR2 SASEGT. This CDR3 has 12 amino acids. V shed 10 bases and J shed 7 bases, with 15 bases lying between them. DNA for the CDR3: TGTGCCACAGCCCCACTGGCCTATACGCAGTATTTT. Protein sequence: CATAPLAYTQYF.

The CDR3 DNA reads as TGTGCCAGTAGAAGGGACAGGGGTACCGGGGAGCTGTTTTTT. It encodes CASRRDRGTGELFF. V is TRBV19 and J is TRBJ2-2; the match to TRBD1 covers 10 bases. Trimming at V came to 6 bases and at J to 5 bases, leaving 3 bases not matched to a gene. This CDR3 spans 14 amino acids. Germline CDR1 reads LNHDA; CDR2 reads SQIVND (reference sequence).

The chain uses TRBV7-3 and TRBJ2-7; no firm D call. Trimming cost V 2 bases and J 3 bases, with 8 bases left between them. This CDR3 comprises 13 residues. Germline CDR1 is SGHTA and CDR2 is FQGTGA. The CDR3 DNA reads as TGTGCCAGCAGCTTAGGGCCTTACTACGAGCAGTACTTC. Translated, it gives CASSLGPYYEQYF.

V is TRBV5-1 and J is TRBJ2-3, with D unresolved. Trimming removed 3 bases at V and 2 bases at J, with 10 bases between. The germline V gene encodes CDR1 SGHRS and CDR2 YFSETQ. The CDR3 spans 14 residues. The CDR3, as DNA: TGCGCCAGCAGCTGGGCCCTTACCACAGATACGCAGTATTTT. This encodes CASSWALTTDTQYF. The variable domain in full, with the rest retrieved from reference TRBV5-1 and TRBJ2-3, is KAGVTQTPRYLIKTRGQQVTLSCSPISGHRSVSWYQQTPGQGLQFLFEYFSETQRNKGNFPGRFSGRQFSNSRSEMNVSTLELGDSALYLCASSWALTTDTQYFGPGTRLTVL.

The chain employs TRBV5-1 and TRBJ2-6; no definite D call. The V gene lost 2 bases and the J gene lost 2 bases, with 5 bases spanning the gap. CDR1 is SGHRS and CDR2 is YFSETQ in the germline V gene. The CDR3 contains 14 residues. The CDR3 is CASSFAAGANVLTF. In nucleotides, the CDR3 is TGCGCCAGCAGCTTTGCGGCTGGGGCCAACGTCCTGACTTTC.